This T cell receptor beta chain was sequenced during a study of T-cell reconstitution after alpha-beta-depleted transplantation in children listed by TCRdb under 2016. In terms of the full investigation: T-cell immune reconstitution after TCRalphabeta/CD19-depleted allogeneic hematopoietic cell transplantation in children was quantitatively tracked in the study by means of TCR repertoire profiling. The paper's findings and limits, for the study overall: In some patients, the high TCRbeta diversity seen at day 60 was put down to recipient T cells and intrathymic progenitors that had survived conditioning. The apparently early recovery of alphabetaT-cell counts about two months after transplant reportedly depended on only several hundred rapidly expanded clones that came from non-depleted graft cells. Over the following months the frequencies of hyperexpanded clones went down, and after one year T-cell counts and TCRbeta diversity were mostly credited to newly produced T cells.

The library was produced with PCR. These reads were obtained on an Illumina HiSeq 2500. TCR libraries were prepared with molecular barcoding, using unique molecular identifiers to normalize TCRbeta repertoire quantification. TCRdb passed the public sequencing reads through fastp at Q25 and MiXCR, retaining productive beta sequences. Each entry merges the rows of one CDR3 protein and shows their most common DNA and genes. The sample includes approximately 650,000 distinct CDR3 sequences, with roughly 13% observed a single time. The ten biggest clones cover 0.79% of the sample. This clonotype was counted ten times or more. Its antigen has not been determined. Qualities for individual bases were not recorded, and no much larger clone is one base off. The label giving this sample's treatment or condition can be read as: allogeneic hematopoietic cell transplantation with graft depleted of TCRalphabeta T cells and CD19 B cells. The children who served as transplant recipients had been given grafts of TCRalphabeta/CD19-depleted allogeneic hematopoietic cells.

Deletion took 7 bases off V and 5 bases off J, with a span of 11 bases between the germline ends. The CDR3 contains 12 residues, cysteine and phenylalanine counted. Kept here is only the CDR3 DNA, which spans 36 bases and is read in frame from base 1. The germline V gene sets CDR1 to MNHNS and CDR2 to SASEGT. This chain is built from TRBV6-1 and TRBJ2-5; the D gene is unclear. The source was PBMCs, collected before TCRalphabeta/CD19-depleted stem cell transplant. The sequence derives from a girl aged 2 to 10 with congenital amegakaryocytic thrombocytopenia, due to receive a stem cell transplant. The nucleotides read TGTGCCAGCATGCTGGTTTTGGAGACCCAGTACTTC. It translates as CASMLVLETQYF.